Below, one T cell receptor beta chain is given with its context. Its antigen is as yet unknown. Patient tissue came from resections in Japan or China, 2014–2017. Histologic diagnosis was independently verified by two lung pathologists. The sample belongs to a study of immune evolution from preneoplasia to lung adenocarcinoma. Whole-study findings and limits: Top clone share appeared to fall from AAH through AIS, MIA, adenocarcinoma.

The V end was cut by 1 base, the J end by 2 bases, with 11 bases between. The CDR3 totals 15 residues. The germline V gene encodes CDR1 MNHNS and CDR2 SASEGT. Measured with immunoSEQ multiplex PCR; TCRdb has only the in-frame clones, and not every one. There are several thousand clones in the sample; roughly 77% occur only once, and roughly 22% lies in the top ten. The receptor's source is a person aged 55-80 years with lung adenocarcinoma. Sequencing was performed on FFPE adjacent normal lung tissue. The chain uses TRBV6-1 and TRBJ1-2; D remains unclear. The chain's CDR3 is CASSEEMVPNYGYTF. The CDR3 DNA reads TGTGCCAGCAGTGAAGAAATGGTCCCCAACTATGGCTACACCTTC.